This T cell receptor (beta chain) was sequenced for a study of blood T cells in healthy people across ages. For the second PCR, which ran for 7 to 11 cycles, a sample-barcoded 5' primer and a J-beta primer mix were used. Carrying 12 random nucleotides, a template-switch adaptor labeled each individual cDNA molecule. Every sample returned 2.5 million or more CDR3-containing paired-end reads. TCRdb processed the 5' RACE reads anew with MiXCR; each CDR3 protein has one entry. This sample has 1.4 million to 1.5 million distinct CDR3 sequences, with about 40% found just once. In its sample, this clonotype was seen a few times. With 2 bases removed from V and 3 bases from J, the gap between germline ends came to 11 bases. The CDR3 is made up of 14 amino acids.

The source is a woman aged 18-29 years in good health. Sequencing was done on a sample of blood. This rearrangement joins TRBV12-3 or TRBV12-4 to TRBJ2-7, with D possibly being TRBD2 (5 bases). CDR3 DNA: TGTGCCAGCAGTTTACGGGGTAGAGGCTACGAGCAGTACTTC. This gives the protein CASSLRGRGYEQYF.